What follows are 25 T cell receptor beta chains derived from one specimen sequenced in a study of blood T cell repertoires in COVID-19. Generated by immunoSEQ multiplex PCR, the TCRdb table keeps only in-frame clones and is missing some. This table holds around 140,000 clones, 77% found once. Sequenced input: peripheral blood. These receptors were collected from a woman between 50 and 59 years old with active or convalescent COVID-19.

The chain uses TRBV28 and TRBJ1-5, with D possibly matching TRBD1 (6 bases). The CDR3 is made up of 15 amino acids. CDR1 MDHEN and CDR2 SYDVKM come from the germline V gene. V was cut by 6 bases and J by 0 bases, with 12 bases left in between. The CDR3 DNA reads TGTGCCAGCAGCCCGACAGGTTATAGCAATCAGCCCCAGCATTTT. Translated: CASSPTGYSNQPQHF.

This chain links TRBV15 with TRBJ2-5; D is perhaps TRBD2 (5 bases). Germline V gene sequence: CDR1 LNHNV, CDR2 YYDKDF (reference sequence). The V and J ends lost 0 bases and 6 bases respectively, with 11 bases between them. This CDR3 has 14 amino acids. CDR3 sequence (DNA): TGTGCCACCAGCAGAGATGGAACCGGGAAGACCCAGTACTTC. Translating gives CATSRDGTGKTQYF.

The CDR3 spells CASNDRAYEQYF. The CDR3 DNA is TGTGCCAGCAACGACAGGGCCTACGAGCAGTACTTC. The chain links TRBV28 to TRBJ2-7; 7 bases agree with TRBD1. This CDR3 spans 12 amino acids. Per the germline V gene, CDR1 is MDHEN and CDR2 is SYDVKM. V shed 7 bases, J shed 2 bases, and the junction held 2 bases outside the gene matches.

V is TRBV4-3 and J is TRBJ1-5; 8 bases agree with TRBD1. The CDR3 extends over 16 amino acids. Looked up from germline, CDR1 is LGHNA and CDR2 is YSLEER. V shed 2 bases, J shed 6 bases, and the junction held 9 bases outside the gene matches. CDR3: CASSQSTRGLVQPQHF. As DNA, the CDR3 is TGCGCCAGCAGCCAAAGCACCAGGGGGCTTGTTCAGCCCCAGCATTTT.

This chain connects TRBV5-1 to TRBJ2-1; TRBD1 matches 11 bases. The V and J ends lost 4 bases and 3 bases, in that order; junction bases with no gene match: 6. Germline lookup yields CDR1 SGHRS and CDR2 YFSETQ. The CDR3 is made up of 16 amino acids. The CDR3 region has the DNA TGCGCCAGCAGCATCGGGACAGGGGGTCTCTACAATGAGCAGTTCTTC. Protein product: CASSIGTGGLYNEQFF. The full variable domain, in which reference TRBV5-1 and TRBJ2-1 provide the parts outside the CDR3, is KAGVTQTPRYLIKTRGQQVTLSCSPISGHRSVSWYQQTPGQGLQFLFEYFSETQRNKGNFPGRFSGRQFSNSRSEMNVSTLELGDSALYLCASSIGTGGLYNEQFFGPGTRLTVL.

The CDR3 coding sequence is TGTGCCAGCAGTTGGCACAGGGGAAAGAACACTGAAGCTTTCTTT. It encodes CASSWHRGKNTEAFF. The gene calls are TRBV28 and TRBJ1-1; 7 nucleotides align to TRBD1. The germline V gene encodes CDR1 MDHEN and CDR2 SYDVKM. The CDR3 is made up of 15 amino acids. V lost 4 bases, J lost 1 base, and 6 bases stayed unmatched.

The chain combines TRBV7-2 with TRBJ2-1; D unclear. Germline assignment: CDR1 SGHTA and CDR2 FQGNSA. This CDR3 region has 16 residues. The V gene lost 2 bases and the J gene lost 0 bases, with 11 bases spanning the gap. The CDR3 DNA is TGTGCCAGCAGCTTAACGTCGGTGAGCTCCTACAATGAGCAGTTCTTC. It codes for CASSLTSVSSYNEQFF.

V gene TRBV7-6 combines with J gene TRBJ2-2, with 11 bases matching TRBD2. The V gene's germline CDR1 is SGHVS and CDR2 FNYEAQ. CDR3 length: 17 amino acids. J lost 4 bases, V lost 2 bases, and 6 bases had no gene match. The chain's CDR3 is CASSLLAGGQGTGELFF. The CDR3, as DNA: TGTGCCAGCAGCTTACTAGCGGGGGGCCAAGGCACCGGGGAGCTGTTTTTT. Together with reference TRBV7-6 and TRBJ2-2, the CDR3 gives the full variable domain: GAGVSQSPRYKVTKRGQDVALRCDPISGHVSLYWYRQALGQGPEFLTYFNYEAQQDKSGLPNDRFSAERPEGSISTLTIQRTEQRDSAMYRCASSLLAGGQGTGELFFGEGSRLTVL.

This clone was observed a single time. The CDR3 is CAWSARVLTEAFF. DNA of the CDR3: TGTGCCTGGAGTGCCAGGGTCCTCACTGAAGCTTTCTTT. This chain connects TRBV30 to TRBJ1-1, with D perhaps TRBD1 (5 bases). The germline V and J ends were trimmed by 1 base and 4 bases, with 10 bases remaining between them. Germline V gene lookup returns CDR1 GTSNPN and CDR2 SVGIG (reference sequence). CDR3 length: 13 residues.

The sample holds one count of this clone. V gene TRBV6-1 combines with J gene TRBJ2-7; TRBD1 might be the D (5 bases). The CDR3 is made up of 14 amino acids. Trimming removed 3 bases from V and 3 bases from J, with 12 bases in between. Per germline, CDR1 MNHNS and CDR2 SASEGT. Here the CDR3 DNA reads TGTGCCAGCAGTGACAGGGATCCCCTCTACGAGCAGTACTTC. Protein: CASSDRDPLYEQYF.

The J gene is TRBJ2-2, the V gene TRBV7-9, with TRBD2 identical over 8 bases. From germline, CDR1 is SEHNR and CDR2 FQNEAQ (reference sequence). The CDR3 length is 15 residues. V lost 5 bases, J lost 4 bases, and 6 bases stayed unmatched. In nucleotides, the CDR3 is TGTGCCAGCAGCCCCGCCGGGGGGGTCACCGGGGAGCTGTTTTTT. It codes for CASSPAGGVTGELFF.

The CDR3 region has the DNA TGTGCCACCAGCAGACCCGTCTTCTCCGGGGCCAACGTCCTGACTTTC. The encoded protein is CATSRPVFSGANVLTF. V and J are TRBV15 and TRBJ2-6; D remains ambiguous. Germline V CDR1 and CDR2: LNHNV, YYDKDF (reference sequence). Deletions cut 2 bases from V and 4 bases from J, with 12 bases between. The CDR3 runs to 16 residues.

J is TRBJ1-4 and V is TRBV5-4; D unresolved. V was trimmed by 3 bases and J by 1 base, leaving 4 bases between them. CDR3 length: 13 residues. Germline V lookup: CDR1 SGHNT, CDR2 YYREEE (reference sequence). CDR3 nucleotides: TGTGCCAGCAGCTCAGGAACTAATGAAAAACTGTTTTTT. Its translation: CASSSGTNEKLFF.

This chain connects TRBV29-1 to TRBJ2-3; D perhaps matches TRBD1 (5 bases). The germline V and J ends were trimmed by 2 bases and 6 bases, with 15 bases remaining between them. Germline CDR1 and CDR2: SQVTM and ANQGSEA. CDR3 length equals 14 residues. The CDR3 is CSVEPTGQGDTQYF. The CDR3 region has the DNA TGCAGCGTTGAACCCACAGGCCAAGGGGATACGCAGTATTTT.

The CDR3 DNA is TGCGCCAGCAGCTTGGATGGGACAGCGGCCTACGAGCAGTACTTC. Its translation: CASSLDGTAAYEQYF. This chain links TRBV5-1 with TRBJ2-7, with TRBD1 matching 7 bases. Germline V CDR1 and CDR2: SGHRS, YFSETQ. Unmatched junction bases numbered 5, after V lost 0 bases and J lost 2 bases. The CDR3 sequence is 15 residues long.

The chain carries TRBV14 and TRBJ2-1, with D hard to call. Trimming took off 4 bases at V and 1 base at J, with 8 bases between the two ends. The CDR3 has 14 residues. CDR1 SGHDN and CDR2 FVKESK come from the germline V gene. The CDR3 region is CASSLYGSYNEQFF. CDR3 DNA sequence: TGTGCCAGCAGCCTCTACGGGTCCTACAATGAGCAGTTCTTC.

This clone was recorded at least ten times. The DNA for the CDR3 is TGTGCCAGCAGTCTCACAGGGGATCACTATGGCTACACCTTC. This codes for CASSLTGDHYGYTF. V gene TRBV28 combines with J gene TRBJ1-2; TRBD1 agrees at 7 bases. Germline V gene data show CDR1 as MDHEN and CDR2 as SYDVKM. This CDR3 has 14 residues. Trimming removed 5 bases from V and 3 bases from J; junction bases left unmatched: 6.

In its sample, this clone was seen once. V gene TRBV15 combines with J gene TRBJ2-3, with 14 bases matching TRBD2. CDR1 and CDR2 from the germline V gene are LNHNV and YYDKDF (reference sequence). The CDR3 loop spans 15 amino acids. With 2 bases clipped from V and 10 bases from J, the junction kept 5 bases outside the gene matches. CDR3 protein: CATSRSGLAGEAQYF. Here the CDR3 DNA reads TGTGCCACCAGCAGATCGGGACTAGCGGGAGAGGCGCAGTATTTT.

The rearrangement links TRBV28 to TRBJ2-1; 12 positions match TRBD2. V lost 3 bases, J lost 9 bases, and 9 bases stayed unmatched. Germline V gene lookup returns CDR1 MDHEN and CDR2 SYDVKM. The CDR3 contains 16 residues. In nucleotides, the CDR3 is TGTGCCAGCAGTTTGCCCGGACTAGCGGGGCTGGGTGAGCAGTTCTTC. Its translation: CASSLPGLAGLGEQFF.

The chain couples TRBV18 to TRBJ2-2; 10 bases are shared with TRBD2. CDR3 length: 16 residues. The ends lost 3 bases at V and 5 bases at J; junction bases unmatched: 6. Germline V gives CDR1 KGHSH, CDR2 LQKENI. CDR3 loop: CASSPRIAGGTGELFF. For the CDR3, the DNA is TGTGCCAGCTCACCCAGAATAGCGGGAGGTACCGGGGAGCTGTTTTTT.

This clone has only one observation. The rearrangement joins TRBV7-2 to TRBJ2-1, with a weak D call TRBD1 (6 bases). This CDR3 contains 15 residues. Trimming stripped 1 base from V and 5 bases from J, with 12 bases between. Germline assignment: CDR1 SGHTA and CDR2 FQGNSA. This CDR3 is CASSLDYSGDNEQFF. The DNA of the CDR3 is TGTGCCAGCAGCTTAGACTACTCAGGGGACAATGAGCAGTTCTTC.

This clone was observed a single time. This rearrangement joins TRBV28 to TRBJ1-1; 9 bases fit TRBD1. The length of the CDR3 is 14 residues. Looked up from germline, CDR1 is MDHEN and CDR2 is SYDVKM. With V trimmed by 6 bases and J by 6 bases, 8 bases remained unmatched. The CDR3 sequence is CASSSGTGSPEAFF. The CDR3 nucleotides are TGTGCCAGCAGCTCCGGGACAGGGAGCCCTGAAGCTTTCTTT.

The V gene is TRBV7-9, the J gene TRBJ1-2; possible D gene TRBD1, 6 bases. The CDR3 loop spans 12 amino acids. The V end was cut by 2 bases, the J end by 8 bases, with 9 bases between. In germline, CDR1 is SEHNR, CDR2 FQNEAQ (reference sequence). In nucleotides, the CDR3 is TGTGCCAGCAGCTTACAGCAGGGGGGCTACACCTTC. This gives the protein CASSLQQGGYTF.

This clone was detected only once. This rearrangement joins TRBV19 to TRBJ2-1, with 10 bases aligning to TRBD2. This CDR3 spans 17 amino acids. The V gene end was trimmed by 5 bases and the J gene end by 2 bases; junction bases not matched to a gene: 9. Germline CDR1 and CDR2: LNHDA and SQIVND (reference sequence). The CDR3: CASSPDLAGVPYNEQFF. The CDR3 DNA sequence: TGTGCCAGTAGTCCGGATCTAGCGGGGGTCCCCTACAATGAGCAGTTCTTC.

The chain carries TRBV7-2 and TRBJ1-5; D perhaps matches TRBD1 (6 bases). CDR3 length: 17 residues. The V end was cut by 3 bases, the J end by 6 bases, with 21 bases between. Germline assignment: CDR1 SGHTA and CDR2 FQGNSA. The CDR3 is CASSFRGPGQGGQPQHF. CDR3 coding DNA: TGTGCCAGCAGCTTTAGGGGACCGGGACAAGGCGGTCAGCCCCAGCATTTT.